The 24 T cell receptor beta chains presented below share a single source sample, sequenced in a study of control samples from healthy donors and cancer patients (dated by TCRdb to about 2020). Libraries were made using the immunoSEQ multiplex PCR assay. Imported from immuneACCESS, the table was reduced by TCRdb to in-frame sequences with V and J called. These copies leave out some clones; in studies compared against another copy, an unresolved V gene accounts for under half, and the cause of the remainder is not known. The sample contains 100,000 to 150,000 clones, roughly 92% of them found a single time. The ten largest clonotypes hold 5.5% of the sample. Sequencing was done on a sample of blood. Receptor source: a man aged 18 to 30 in good health.

The chain is built from TRBV7-6 and TRBJ2-1, with 8 bases matching TRBD2. The CDR3 is 15 residues long. V was clipped by 0 bases and J by 7 bases; unmatched bases: 5. Germline V gene lookup returns CDR1 SGHVS and CDR2 FNYEAQ. CDR3 nucleotide sequence: TGTGCCAGCAGCTTAGCGTTCAGCGGGGGTAATGAGCAGTTCTTC. This translates into CASSLAFSGGNEQFF.

This clone was observed a single time. The CDR3 DNA follows: TGTGCCAGCAGCGCGGGACAGGGGGCGGCCGGGGAGCTGTTTTTT. As protein: CASSAGQGAAGELFF. This chain links TRBV7-9 with TRBJ2-2, with TRBD1 identical over 12 bases. V trimming: 5 bases; J trimming: 6 bases; junction bases outside the gene matches: 4. This CDR3 region has 15 residues. CDR1 is SEHNR, CDR2 FQNEAQ, per germline (reference sequence).

V gene TRBV5-4 combines with J gene TRBJ1-6; 9 nucleotides line up with TRBD1. CDR3 length: 16 amino acids. Germline CDR1 SGHNT, CDR2 YYREEE (reference sequence). Trimming cost V 1 base and J 7 bases; bases outside gene matches: 6. The CDR3 reads CASSLTRTGVNSPLHF. CDR3 in DNA: TGTGCCAGCAGCTTGACAAGGACAGGGGTCAATTCACCCCTCCACTTT. Full variable domain (outside the CDR3, taken from reference TRBV5-4 and TRBJ1-6): ETGVTQSPTHLIKTRGQQVTLRCSSQSGHNTVSWYQQALGQGPQFIFQYYREEENGRGNFPPRFSGLQFPNYSSELNVNALELDDSALYLCASSLTRTGVNSPLHFGNGTRLTVT.

This sequence joins TRBV7-9 and TRBJ2-5, with TRBD2 matching over 15 bases. CDR1 is SEHNR and CDR2 is FQNEAQ in the germline V gene (reference sequence). With 5 bases clipped from V and 4 bases from J, the junction kept 8 bases outside the gene matches. The CDR3 is made up of 17 amino acids. The CDR3 region is CASSAGTSGGRGETQYF. The CDR3 DNA follows: TGTGCCAGCAGCGCCGGGACTAGCGGGGGGAGGGGAGAGACCCAGTACTTC. The entire variable domain, with the rest obtained from reference TRBV7-9 and TRBJ2-5, is as follows: DTGVSQNPRHKITKRGQNVTFRCDPISEHNRLYWYRQTLGQGPEFLTYFQNEAQLEKSRLLSDRFSAERPKGSFSTLEIQRTEQGDSAMYLCASSAGTSGGRGETQYFGPGTRLLVL.

The rearrangement links TRBV11-2 to TRBJ1-2; D gene unclear. Germline values: CDR1 SGHAT, CDR2 FQNNGV. The CDR3 runs to 10 residues. Trimming shortened V by 11 bases and J by 3 bases, and 7 bases separated the two germline ends. The CDR3 nucleotides read TGTGCCTCTGGGGACTATGGCTACACCTTC. Encoded protein: CASGDYGYTF.

The chain is built from TRBV12-3 or TRBV12-4 and TRBJ1-2, with D perhaps matching TRBD1 (5 bases). This CDR3 has 13 amino acids. Between the trimmed V and J ends, which lost 5 bases and 0 bases, there was a span of 7 bases. The CDR3 loop reads CASSGGANYGYTF. The CDR3 nucleotides are TGTGCCAGCAGTGGGGGGGCTAACTATGGCTACACCTTC.

The chain uses TRBV7-9 and TRBJ2-1, with D possibly TRBD1 on 6 matching bases. CDR3 length: 13 residues. The germline V gene encodes CDR1 SEHNR and CDR2 FQNEAQ (reference sequence). Trimming removed 1 base from V and 6 bases from J, with 7 bases in between. This CDR3 is CASSLGTVNEQFF. The CDR3 DNA is TGTGCCAGCAGCTTAGGGACAGTCAATGAGCAGTTCTTC.

The chain joins TRBV6-5 to TRBJ1-2; D is unclear. The germline V gene has CDR1 MNHEY and CDR2 SVGAGI. The CDR3 loop spans 12 amino acids. Trimming took off 4 bases at V and 3 bases at J, with 6 bases between the two ends. The chain's CDR3 is CASSSPDYGYTF. For the CDR3, the DNA is TGTGCCAGCAGTTCCCCGGACTATGGCTACACCTTC.

This rearrangement joins TRBV5-1 to TRBJ2-2; possibly TRBD1 for D (6 bases). The CDR3 loop spans 17 amino acids. V was pared by 0 bases and J by 0 bases, with 12 bases between. Germline lookup yields CDR1 SGHRS and CDR2 YFSETQ. CDR3 in DNA: TGCGCCAGCAGCTTGGGAGGTACAGGGTCGAACACCGGGGAGCTGTTTTTT. This sequence encodes CASSLGGTGSNTGELFF.

The rearrangement links TRBV5-1 to TRBJ2-1, with 8 bases lining up with TRBD2. V lost 0 bases and J lost 4; bases outside the gene matches: 3. Germline CDR1 is SGHRS and CDR2 is YFSETQ. CDR3 length: 15 amino acids. In DNA, the CDR3 is TGCGCCAGCAGCTTGGGAGCGGGGGATTACAATGAGCAGTTCTTC. Its translation is CASSLGAGDYNEQFF.

The chain has TRBV10-3 and TRBJ2-3; possible D gene TRBD1, 5 bases. The germline gives CDR1 ENHRY, CDR2 SYGVKD. V lost 0 bases to trimming and J lost 8 bases, with 18 bases between them. CDR3 length: 16 amino acids. CDR3 protein: CAISESGQGKVSTQYF. CDR3 nucleotide sequence: TGTGCCATCAGTGAGTCGGGTCAGGGAAAGGTTAGTACGCAGTATTTT.

This chain connects TRBV6-4 to TRBJ1-2, with 7 nucleotides matching TRBD1. With 5 bases clipped from V and 7 bases from J, the junction kept 10 bases outside the gene matches. Germline CDR1 MRHNA, CDR2 SNTAGT. The CDR3 contains 14 residues. The DNA of the CDR3 is TGTGCCAGCAGTACAGGGGTAGAGAATTCTGGCTACACCTTC. Translating it yields CASSTGVENSGYTF.

J is TRBJ2-7 and V is TRBV5-1, with D perhaps TRBD1 or TRBD2 (7 bases each). V gave up 3 bases and J gave up 6 bases, with 22 bases separating them. The CDR3 loop spans 16 amino acids. Germline V CDR1 and CDR2: SGHRS, YFSETQ. CDR3 protein: CASSYNIGEGASEQYF. CDR3 bases: TGCGCCAGCAGCTACAACATTGGGGAGGGGGCGAGCGAGCAGTACTTC. The full variable domain, with the rest looked up from reference TRBV5-1 and TRBJ2-7, is KAGVTQTPRYLIKTRGQQVTLSCSPISGHRSVSWYQQTPGQGLQFLFEYFSETQRNKGNFPGRFSGRQFSNSRSEMNVSTLELGDSALYLCASSYNIGEGASEQYFGPGTRLTVT.

The gene calls are TRBV7-9 and TRBJ1-2; D gene unclear. Germline V lookup: CDR1 SEHNR, CDR2 FQNEAQ (reference sequence). This CDR3 is built from 12 residues. Trimming pared 6 bases from V and 4 bases from J, leaving 9 bases between. CDR3 residues: CASRDGSYGYTF. The DNA for the CDR3 is TGTGCCAGCAGGGACGGGAGCTATGGCTACACCTTC.

The chain has TRBV30 and TRBJ1-3, with unresolved D. This CDR3 has 14 amino acids. V was trimmed by 5 bases and J by 0 bases, leaving 11 bases between them. CDR1 is GTSNPN and CDR2 is SVGIG in the germline V gene (reference sequence). CDR3 protein: CAWGSEISGNTIYF. CDR3 in DNA: TGTGCCTGGGGCTCTGAGATCTCTGGAAACACCATATATTTT.

The chain carries TRBV29-1 and TRBJ2-7, with TRBD1 as a possible D gene (6 bases). The CDR3 covers 13 residues. In germline, CDR1 is SQVTM, CDR2 ANQGSEA. V gave up 7 bases and J gave up 0 bases, with 13 bases separating them. CDR3 sequence: CSARTASSYEQYF. In DNA form, the CDR3 reads TGCAGCGCCCGGACAGCCTCCTCCTACGAGCAGTACTTC.

V usage is TRBV5-4 and J usage is TRBJ2-1; weak D call: TRBD1 (5 bases). The CDR3 contains 14 residues. The V gene lost 3 bases and the J gene lost 3 bases, with 10 bases spanning the gap. Germline loops: CDR1 SGHNT, CDR2 YYREEE (reference sequence). The DNA of the CDR3 is TGTGCCAGCAGCTGGGCCGACAGCTACAATGAGCAGTTCTTC. It codes for CASSWADSYNEQFF.

The V call is TRBV4-1, the J call TRBJ1-6; D is unclear. CDR3 length equals 16 residues. Trimming removed 1 base from V and 0 bases from J, with 7 bases in between. Germline V gives CDR1 MGHRA, CDR2 YSYEKL. CDR3 sequence (DNA): TGCGCCAGCAGCCAAGTACTCAACTCCTATAATTCACCCCTCCACTTT. Amino acids: CASSQVLNSYNSPLHF.

This sequence joins TRBV9 and TRBJ2-3, with TRBD2 matching over 9 bases. In germline, CDR1 is SGDLS, CDR2 YYNGEE. Trimming removed 0 bases from V and 4 bases from J; junction bases left unmatched: 12. The CDR3 has 18 residues. In DNA, the CDR3 is TGTGCCAGCAGCGTAGTTCCTAGCGGGGCCGGGCATCCAGATACGCAGTATTTT. Translating gives CASSVVPSGAGHPDTQYF. Complete variable domain (other parts from reference TRBV9 and TRBJ2-3): DSGVTQTPKHLITATGQRVTLRCSPRSGDLSVYWYQQSLDQGLQFLIQYYNGEERAKGNILERFSAQQFPDLHSELNLSSLELGDSALYFCASSVVPSGAGHPDTQYFGPGTRLTVL.

The chain couples TRBV9 to TRBJ2-1; D is possibly TRBD1 (5 bases). The CDR3 is 15 residues long. The V end was cut by 4 bases, the J end by 4 bases, with 15 bases between. Germline V gives CDR1 SGDLS, CDR2 YYNGEE. The CDR3: CASSPPQGSYNEQFF. CDR3 bases: TGTGCCAGCAGCCCCCCCCAGGGCAGTTACAATGAGCAGTTCTTC.

The chain combines TRBV10-3 with TRBJ1-1; D is ambiguous. V lost 2 bases and J lost 9, with 13 bases in between. Per the germline V gene, CDR1 is ENHRY and CDR2 is SYGVKD. This CDR3 has 13 residues. The CDR3 nucleotides are TGTGCCATCAGTGAGCCGCTGGCGGGAAAAGCTTTCTTT. As protein: CAISEPLAGKAFF.

This chain connects TRBV7-3 to TRBJ2-1; 11 bases line up with TRBD2. Germline-derived CDR1 and CDR2 are SGHTA and FQGTGA. The CDR3 spans 15 residues. Unmatched junction bases numbered 7, after V lost 5 bases and J lost 7 bases. The CDR3 sequence is CASSPTSGDINEQFF. CDR3 nucleotides: TGTGCCAGCAGCCCGACTAGCGGGGATATAAATGAGCAGTTCTTC.

The chain uses TRBV7-9 and TRBJ2-7; 13 bases are a match to TRBD2. The J segment lost 2 bases and the V segment lost 5 bases, leaving 15 bases of the junction unmatched. Germline values: CDR1 SEHNR, CDR2 FQNEAQ (reference sequence). The CDR3 is 19 amino acids. CDR3 amino acids: CASSPELAGGALGTYEQYF. The DNA for the CDR3 is TGTGCCAGCAGCCCCGAACTAGCGGGGGGGGCCTTAGGCACCTACGAGCAGTACTTC.

The chain links TRBV7-9 to TRBJ1-5; 10 bases fit TRBD1. The CDR3 spans 13 residues. With 0 bases clipped from V and 12 bases from J, the junction kept 2 bases outside the gene matches. CDR1 and CDR2 (germline): SEHNR, FQNEAQ (reference sequence). CDR3 bases: TGTGCCAGCAGCTTAGCGACAGGGGGCCTCCAGCATTTT. Its protein product is CASSLATGGLQHF.